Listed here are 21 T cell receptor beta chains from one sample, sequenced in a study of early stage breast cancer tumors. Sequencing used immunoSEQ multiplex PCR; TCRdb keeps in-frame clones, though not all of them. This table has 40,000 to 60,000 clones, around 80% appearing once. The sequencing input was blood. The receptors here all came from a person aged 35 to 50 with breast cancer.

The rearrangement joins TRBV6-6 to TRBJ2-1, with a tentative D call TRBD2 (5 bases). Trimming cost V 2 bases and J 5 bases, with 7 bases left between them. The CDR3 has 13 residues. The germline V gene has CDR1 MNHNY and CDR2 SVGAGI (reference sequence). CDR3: CASSYTRDNEQFF. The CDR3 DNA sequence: TGTGCCAGCAGTTACACTAGAGACAATGAGCAGTTCTTC.

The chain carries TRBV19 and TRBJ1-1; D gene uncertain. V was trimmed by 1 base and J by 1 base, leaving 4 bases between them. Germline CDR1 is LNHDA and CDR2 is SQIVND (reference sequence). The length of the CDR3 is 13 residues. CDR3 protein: CASSIVRNTEAFF. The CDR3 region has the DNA TGTGCCAGTAGTATAGTACGGAACACTGAAGCTTTCTTT. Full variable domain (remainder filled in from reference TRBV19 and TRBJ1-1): DGGITQSPKYLFRKEGQNVTLSCEQNLNHDAMYWYRQDPGQGLRLIYYSQIVNDFQKGDIAEGYSVSREKKESFPLTVTSAQKNPTAFYLCASSIVRNTEAFFGQGTRLTVV.

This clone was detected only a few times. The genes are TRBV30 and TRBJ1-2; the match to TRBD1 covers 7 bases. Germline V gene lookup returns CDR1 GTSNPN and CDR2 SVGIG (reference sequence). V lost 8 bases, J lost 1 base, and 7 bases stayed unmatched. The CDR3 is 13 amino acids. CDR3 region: CARDRDSNYGYTF. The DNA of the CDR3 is TGTGCCCGGGATCGGGACAGTAACTATGGCTACACCTTC. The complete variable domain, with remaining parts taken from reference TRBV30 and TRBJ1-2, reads SQTIHQWPATLVQPVGSPLSLECTVEGTSNPNLYWYRQAAGRGLQLLFYSVGIGQISSEVPQNLSASRPQDRQFILSSKKLLLSDSGFYLCARDRDSNYGYTFGSGTRLTVV.

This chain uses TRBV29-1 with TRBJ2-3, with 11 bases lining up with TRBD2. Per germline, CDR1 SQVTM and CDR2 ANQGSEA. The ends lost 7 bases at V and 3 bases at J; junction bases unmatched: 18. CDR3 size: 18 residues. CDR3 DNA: TGCAGCGCCGACGGACTAGCGGGTGGCGAACTTAGGACAGATACGCAGTATTTT. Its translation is CSADGLAGGELRTDTQYF.

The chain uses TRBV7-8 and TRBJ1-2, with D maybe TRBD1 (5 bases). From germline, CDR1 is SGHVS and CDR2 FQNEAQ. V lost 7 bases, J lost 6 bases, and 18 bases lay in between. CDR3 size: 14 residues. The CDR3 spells CASTQKQDSNGYTF. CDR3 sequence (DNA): TGTGCCAGCACTCAGAAACAGGACTCGAATGGCTACACCTTC.

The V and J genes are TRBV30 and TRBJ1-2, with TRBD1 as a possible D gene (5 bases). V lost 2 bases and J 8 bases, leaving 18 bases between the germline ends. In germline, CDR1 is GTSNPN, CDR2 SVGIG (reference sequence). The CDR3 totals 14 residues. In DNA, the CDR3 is TGTGCCTGGAGTATTGGGTCGGGGGTTAGAGGCTACACCTTC. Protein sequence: CAWSIGSGVRGYTF.

CDR3 loop: CSGESRTSNEQFF. The CDR3 DNA sequence: TGCAGCGGGGAGTCTAGAACCAGCAATGAGCAGTTCTTC. This chain connects TRBV29-1 to TRBJ2-1; tentative D call: TRBD2 (5 bases). The germline V gene has CDR1 SQVTM and CDR2 ANQGSEA. The CDR3 length is 13 residues. Trimming pared 7 bases from V and 6 bases from J, leaving 16 bases between.

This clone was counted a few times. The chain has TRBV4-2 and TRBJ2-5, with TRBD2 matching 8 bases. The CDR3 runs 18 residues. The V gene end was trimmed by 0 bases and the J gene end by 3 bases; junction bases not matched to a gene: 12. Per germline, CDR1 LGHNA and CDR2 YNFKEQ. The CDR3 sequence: CASSQDAASGRTEETQYF. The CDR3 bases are TGTGCCAGCAGCCAAGATGCTGCAAGCGGGAGAACGGAAGAGACCCAGTACTTC.

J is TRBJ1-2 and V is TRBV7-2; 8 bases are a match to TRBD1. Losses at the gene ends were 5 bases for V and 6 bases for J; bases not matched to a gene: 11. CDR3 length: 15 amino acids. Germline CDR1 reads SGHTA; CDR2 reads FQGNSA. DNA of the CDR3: TGTGCCAGCAGCCCGGGGCAGGGGGCGTGGGATGGCTACACCTTC. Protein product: CASSPGQGAWDGYTF.

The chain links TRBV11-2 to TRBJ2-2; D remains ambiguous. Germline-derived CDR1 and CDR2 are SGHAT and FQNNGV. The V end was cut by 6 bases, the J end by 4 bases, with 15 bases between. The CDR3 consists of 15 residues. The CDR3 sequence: CASSESTRRTGELFF. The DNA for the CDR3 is TGTGCCAGCAGTGAGTCGACGCGACGCACCGGGGAGCTGTTTTTT.

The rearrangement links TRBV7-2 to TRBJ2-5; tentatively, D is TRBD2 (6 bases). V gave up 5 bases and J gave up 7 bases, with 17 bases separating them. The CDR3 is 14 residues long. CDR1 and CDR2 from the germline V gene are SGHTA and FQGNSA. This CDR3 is CASSAGSYFGTQYF. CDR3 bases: TGTGCCAGCAGCGCGGGGAGCTATTTCGGGACCCAGTACTTC.

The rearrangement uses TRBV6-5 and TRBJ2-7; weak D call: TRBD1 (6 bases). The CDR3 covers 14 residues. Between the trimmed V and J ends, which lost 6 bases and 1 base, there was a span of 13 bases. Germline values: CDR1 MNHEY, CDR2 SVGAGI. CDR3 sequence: CASSWTVGSYEQYF. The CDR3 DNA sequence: TGTGCCAGCAGCTGGACAGTTGGGTCCTACGAGCAGTACTTC.

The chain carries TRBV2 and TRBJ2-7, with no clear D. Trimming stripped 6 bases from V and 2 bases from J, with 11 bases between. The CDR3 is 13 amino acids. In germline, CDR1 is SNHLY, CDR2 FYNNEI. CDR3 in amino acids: CASRSTWTYEQYF. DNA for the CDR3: TGTGCCAGCAGGAGTACCTGGACCTACGAGCAGTACTTC.

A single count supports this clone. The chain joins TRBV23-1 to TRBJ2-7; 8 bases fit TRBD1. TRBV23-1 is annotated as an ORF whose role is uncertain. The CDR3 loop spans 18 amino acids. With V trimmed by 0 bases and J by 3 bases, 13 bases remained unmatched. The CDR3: CASSQSDRVSGPNYEQYF. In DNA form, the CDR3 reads TGCGCCAGCAGTCAATCGGACAGGGTATCCGGACCTAACTACGAGCAGTACTTC.

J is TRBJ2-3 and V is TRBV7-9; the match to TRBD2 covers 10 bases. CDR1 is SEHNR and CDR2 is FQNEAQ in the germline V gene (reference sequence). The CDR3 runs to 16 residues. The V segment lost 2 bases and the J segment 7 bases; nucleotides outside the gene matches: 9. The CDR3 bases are TGTGCCAGCAGCTTAACTAGCGGGAATCCGTGGAATACGCAGTATTTT. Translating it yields CASSLTSGNPWNTQYF.

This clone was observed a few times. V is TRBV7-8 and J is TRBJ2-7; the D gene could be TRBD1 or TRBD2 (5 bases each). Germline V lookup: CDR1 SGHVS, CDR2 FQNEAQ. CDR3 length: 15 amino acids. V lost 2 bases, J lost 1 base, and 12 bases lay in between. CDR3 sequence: CASSLSRDASYEQYF. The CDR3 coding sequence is TGTGCCAGCAGCTTATCTCGGGACGCATCCTACGAGCAGTACTTC.

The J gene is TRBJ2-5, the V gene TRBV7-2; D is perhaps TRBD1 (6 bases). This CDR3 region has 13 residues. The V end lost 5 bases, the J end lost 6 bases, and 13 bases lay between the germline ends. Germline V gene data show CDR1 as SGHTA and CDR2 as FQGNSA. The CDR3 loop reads CASSVTGRQTQYF. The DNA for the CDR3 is TGTGCCAGCAGCGTGACAGGCCGGCAGACCCAGTACTTC.

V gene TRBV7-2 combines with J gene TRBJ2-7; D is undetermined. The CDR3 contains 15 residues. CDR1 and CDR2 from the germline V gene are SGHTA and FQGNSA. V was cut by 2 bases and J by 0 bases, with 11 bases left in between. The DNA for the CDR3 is TGTGCCAGCAGCTTATACTCAGCGATCTCCTACGAGCAGTACTTC. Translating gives CASSLYSAISYEQYF.

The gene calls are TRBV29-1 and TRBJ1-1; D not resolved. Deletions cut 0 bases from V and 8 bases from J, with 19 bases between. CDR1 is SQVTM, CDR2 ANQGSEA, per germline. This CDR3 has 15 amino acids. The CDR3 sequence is CSVEDLGYMNTEAFF. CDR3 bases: TGCAGCGTTGAAGATCTCGGGTACATGAATACGGAAGCTTTCTTT.

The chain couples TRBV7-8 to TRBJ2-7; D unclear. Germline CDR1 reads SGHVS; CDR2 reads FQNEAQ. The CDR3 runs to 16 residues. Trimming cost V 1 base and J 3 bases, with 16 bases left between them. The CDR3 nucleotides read TGTGCCAGCAGCTTAGGTCCCGGGCAGGACCTCTACGAGCAGTACTTC. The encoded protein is CASSLGPGQDLYEQYF.

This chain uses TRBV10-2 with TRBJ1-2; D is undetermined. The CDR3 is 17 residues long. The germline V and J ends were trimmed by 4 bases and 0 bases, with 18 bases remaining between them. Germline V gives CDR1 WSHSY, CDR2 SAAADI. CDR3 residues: CASSGDGTDSTNYGYTF. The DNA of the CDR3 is TGCGCCAGCAGTGGCGATGGTACCGACTCCACTAACTATGGCTACACCTTC.